This T cell receptor beta chain was sequenced in a study of CD8+ T cells in alopecia areata. Study at large: Twice daily, treated patients received 5 to 10 mg of oral tofacitinib.

With respect to this clone: The antigen is unknown.

Researchers picked out CD4+ and CD8+ T cells from PBMCs by sorting. Germline trimming cut 6 bases from V and 4 bases from J; bases unmatched to any gene: 6. CDR1 MGHDK and CDR2 SYGVNS come from the germline V gene. CDR3 size: 14 residues. Extraction of RNA preceded its reverse transcription into cDNA, which served as the sequencing template. The method was immunoSEQ multiplex PCR; TCRdb's version includes in-frame clones alone and lacks a portion of them. The sample records 160,000 or so clones, 67% being singletons. General study results and limits: Scalp sample data also include resident alphabeta T cells from normal skin. Relative to mice, TCR sharing across patients was less clear, a difference possibly HLA-related.

The receptor was derived from a human donor with alopecia areata. The chain has TRBV25-1 and TRBJ2-1; TRBD2 aligns across 7 bases. The sample here was CD8+ T cells sorted from blood, taken at week 0. CDR3 residues: CASRTGTNYNEQFF. The CDR3 DNA reads TGTGCCAGCAGAACCGGGACTAATTACAATGAGCAGTTCTTC.